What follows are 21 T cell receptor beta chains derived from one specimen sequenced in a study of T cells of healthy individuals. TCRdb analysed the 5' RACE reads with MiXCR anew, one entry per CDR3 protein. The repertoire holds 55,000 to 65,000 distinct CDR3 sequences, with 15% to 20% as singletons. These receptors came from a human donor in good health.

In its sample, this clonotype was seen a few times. CDR3 DNA sequence: TGTGCCAGCAGCGGAGATTTGACGGGACACCTGTCCTACGAGCAGTACTTC. This sequence encodes CASSGDLTGHLSYEQYF. The chain joins TRBV3-1 to TRBJ2-7, with D tentatively TRBD1 (6 bases). CDR1 is LGHDT and CDR2 is YNNKEL in the germline V gene (reference sequence). Trimming shortened V by 5 bases and J by 1 base, and 21 bases separated the two germline ends. This CDR3 region has 17 residues.

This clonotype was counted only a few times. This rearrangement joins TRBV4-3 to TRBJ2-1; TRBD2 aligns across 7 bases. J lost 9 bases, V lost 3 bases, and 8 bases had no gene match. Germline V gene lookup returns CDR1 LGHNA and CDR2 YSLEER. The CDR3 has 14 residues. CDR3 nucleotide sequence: TGCGCCAGCAGCCAGGCCTATCCGGGGGGTGAGCAGTTCTTC. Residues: CASSQAYPGGEQFF.

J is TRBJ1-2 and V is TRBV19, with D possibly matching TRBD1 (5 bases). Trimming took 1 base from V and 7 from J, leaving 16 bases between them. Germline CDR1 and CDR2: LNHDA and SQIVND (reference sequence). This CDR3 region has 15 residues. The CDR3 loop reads CASSIALGESSGYTF. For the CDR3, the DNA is TGTGCCAGTAGTATAGCCCTAGGGGAATCGAGTGGCTACACCTTC. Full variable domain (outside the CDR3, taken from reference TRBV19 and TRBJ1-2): DGGITQSPKYLFRKEGQNVTLSCEQNLNHDAMYWYRQDPGQGLRLIYYSQIVNDFQKGDIAEGYSVSREKKESFPLTVTSAQKNPTAFYLCASSIALGESSGYTFGSGTRLTVV.

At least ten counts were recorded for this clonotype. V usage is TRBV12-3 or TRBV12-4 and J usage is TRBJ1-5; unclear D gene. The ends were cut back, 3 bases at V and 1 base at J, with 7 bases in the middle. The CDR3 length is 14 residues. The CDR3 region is CASSFRRSNQPQHF. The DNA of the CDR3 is TGTGCCAGCAGTTTCCGCAGAAGCAATCAGCCCCAGCATTTT.

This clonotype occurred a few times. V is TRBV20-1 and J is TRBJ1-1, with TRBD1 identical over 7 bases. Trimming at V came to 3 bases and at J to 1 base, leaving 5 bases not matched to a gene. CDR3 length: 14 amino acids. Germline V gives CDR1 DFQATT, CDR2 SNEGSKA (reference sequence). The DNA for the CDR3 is TGCAGTGCTAGGAGTTGGGACAGGAACACTGAAGCTTTCTTT. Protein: CSARSWDRNTEAFF.

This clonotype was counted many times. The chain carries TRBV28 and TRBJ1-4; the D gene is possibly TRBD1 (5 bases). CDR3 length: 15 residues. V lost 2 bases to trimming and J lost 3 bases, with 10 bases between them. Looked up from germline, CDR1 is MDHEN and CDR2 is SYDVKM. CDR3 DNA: TGTGCCAGCAGTTTAACAAGGGGCCCTAATGAAAAACTGTTTTTT. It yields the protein CASSLTRGPNEKLFF.

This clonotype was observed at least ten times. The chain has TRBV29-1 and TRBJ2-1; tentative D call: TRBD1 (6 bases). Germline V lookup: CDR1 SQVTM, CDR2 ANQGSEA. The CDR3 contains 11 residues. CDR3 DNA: TGCATTTACAGGGCCTACAATGAGCAGTTCTTC. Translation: CIYRAYNEQFF.

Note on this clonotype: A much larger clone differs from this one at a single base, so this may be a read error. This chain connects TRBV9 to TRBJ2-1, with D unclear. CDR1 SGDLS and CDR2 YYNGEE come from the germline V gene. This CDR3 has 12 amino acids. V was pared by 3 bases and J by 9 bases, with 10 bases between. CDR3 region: CASSEALGEQFF. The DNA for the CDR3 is TGTGCCAGCAGCGAAGCGTTAGGTGAGCAGTTCTTC.

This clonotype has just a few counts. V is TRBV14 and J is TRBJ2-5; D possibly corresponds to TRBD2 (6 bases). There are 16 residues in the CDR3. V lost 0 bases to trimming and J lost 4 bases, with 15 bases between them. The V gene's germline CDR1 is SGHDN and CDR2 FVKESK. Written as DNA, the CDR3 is TGTGCCAGCAGCCAAGATAACTACGGGGGAGGAGAGACCCAGTACTTC. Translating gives CASSQDNYGGGETQYF.

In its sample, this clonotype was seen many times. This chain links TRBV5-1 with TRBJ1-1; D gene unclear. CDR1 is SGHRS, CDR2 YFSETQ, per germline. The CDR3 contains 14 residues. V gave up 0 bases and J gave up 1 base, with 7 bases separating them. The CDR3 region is CASSLGSANTEAFF. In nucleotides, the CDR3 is TGCGCCAGCAGCTTGGGGTCCGCGAACACTGAAGCTTTCTTT.

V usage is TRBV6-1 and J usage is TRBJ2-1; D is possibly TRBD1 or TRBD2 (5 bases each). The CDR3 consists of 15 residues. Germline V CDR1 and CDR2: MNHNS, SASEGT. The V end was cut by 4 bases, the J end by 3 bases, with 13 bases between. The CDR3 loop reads CASSVRDGLYNEQFF. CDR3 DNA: TGTGCCAGCAGTGTCCGGGACGGCCTCTACAATGAGCAGTTCTTC.

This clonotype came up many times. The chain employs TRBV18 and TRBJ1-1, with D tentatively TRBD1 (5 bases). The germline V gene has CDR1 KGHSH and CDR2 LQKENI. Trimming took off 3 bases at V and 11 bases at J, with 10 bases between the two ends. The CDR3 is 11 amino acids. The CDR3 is CASSPEGVAFF. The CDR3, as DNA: TGTGCCAGCTCACCGGAAGGGGTTGCTTTCTTT.

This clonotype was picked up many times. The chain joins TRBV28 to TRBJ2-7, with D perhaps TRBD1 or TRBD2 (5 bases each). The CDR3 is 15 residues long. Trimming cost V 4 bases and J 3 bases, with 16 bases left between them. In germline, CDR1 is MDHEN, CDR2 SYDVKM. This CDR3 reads CASSSIGGSHYEQYF. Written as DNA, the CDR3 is TGTGCCAGCAGTTCCATTGGGGGTTCCCACTACGAGCAGTACTTC.

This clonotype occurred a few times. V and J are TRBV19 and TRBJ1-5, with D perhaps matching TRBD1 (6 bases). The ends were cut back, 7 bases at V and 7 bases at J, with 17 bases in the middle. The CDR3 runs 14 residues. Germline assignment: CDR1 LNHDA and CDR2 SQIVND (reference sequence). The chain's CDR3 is CASNLQGRGQPQHF. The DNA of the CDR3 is TGTGCCAGTAATTTACAGGGTCGGGGCCAGCCCCAGCATTTT.

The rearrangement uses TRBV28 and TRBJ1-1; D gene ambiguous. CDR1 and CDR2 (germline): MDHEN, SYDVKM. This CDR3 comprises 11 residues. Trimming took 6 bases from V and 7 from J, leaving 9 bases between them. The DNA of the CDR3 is TGTGCCAGCAGCCCCCGGCGTGAAGCTTTCTTT. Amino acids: CASSPRREAFF. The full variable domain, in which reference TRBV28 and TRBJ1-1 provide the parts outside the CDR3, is DVKVTQSSRYLVKRTGEKVFLECVQDMDHENMFWYRQDPGLGLRLIYFSYDVKMKEKGDIPEGYSVSREKKERFSLILESASTNQTSMYLCASSPRREAFFGQGTRLTVV.

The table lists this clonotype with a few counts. CDR3: CSAKLSNQPQHF. The CDR3, as DNA: TGCAGTGCCAAGCTTTCCAATCAGCCCCAGCATTTT. The chain links TRBV20-1 to TRBJ1-5; D is unresolved. Germline assignment: CDR1 DFQATT and CDR2 SNEGSKA (reference sequence). This CDR3 region has 12 residues. Trimming left V 6 bases short and J 3 bases short, with 9 bases between.

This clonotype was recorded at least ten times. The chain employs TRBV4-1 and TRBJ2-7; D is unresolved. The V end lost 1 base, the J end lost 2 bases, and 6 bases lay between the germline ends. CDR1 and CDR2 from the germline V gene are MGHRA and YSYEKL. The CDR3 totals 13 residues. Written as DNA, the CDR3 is TGCGCCAGCAGCCAAGGCCTAGCCTACGAGCAGTACTTC. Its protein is CASSQGLAYEQYF.

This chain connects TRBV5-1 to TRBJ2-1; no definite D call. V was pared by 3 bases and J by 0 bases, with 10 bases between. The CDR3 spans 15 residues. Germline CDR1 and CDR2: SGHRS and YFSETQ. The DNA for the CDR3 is TGCGCCAGCAGCTATCCCACACCCTCCTACAATGAGCAGTTCTTC. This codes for CASSYPTPSYNEQFF.

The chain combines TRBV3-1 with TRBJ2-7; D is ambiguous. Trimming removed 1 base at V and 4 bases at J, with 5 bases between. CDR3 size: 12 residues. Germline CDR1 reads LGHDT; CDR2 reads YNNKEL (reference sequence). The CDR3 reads CASSQGWYEQYF. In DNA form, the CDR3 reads TGTGCCAGCAGCCAAGGGTGGTACGAGCAGTACTTC.

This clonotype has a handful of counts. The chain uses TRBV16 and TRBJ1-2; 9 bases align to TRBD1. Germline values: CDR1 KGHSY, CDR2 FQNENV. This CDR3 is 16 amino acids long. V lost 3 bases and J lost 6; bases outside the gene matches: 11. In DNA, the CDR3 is TGTGCCAGCAGCCAGAAAAGCCCGGGACAGGGAAATGGCTACACCTTC. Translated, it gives CASSQKSPGQGNGYTF.

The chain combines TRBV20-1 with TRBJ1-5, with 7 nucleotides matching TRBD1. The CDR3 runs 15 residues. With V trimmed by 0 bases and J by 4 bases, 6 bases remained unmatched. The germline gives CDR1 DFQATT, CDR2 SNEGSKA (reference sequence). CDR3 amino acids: CSARDTQGSNQPQHF. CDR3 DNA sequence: TGCAGTGCTAGAGATACACAGGGGTCTAATCAGCCCCAGCATTTT.